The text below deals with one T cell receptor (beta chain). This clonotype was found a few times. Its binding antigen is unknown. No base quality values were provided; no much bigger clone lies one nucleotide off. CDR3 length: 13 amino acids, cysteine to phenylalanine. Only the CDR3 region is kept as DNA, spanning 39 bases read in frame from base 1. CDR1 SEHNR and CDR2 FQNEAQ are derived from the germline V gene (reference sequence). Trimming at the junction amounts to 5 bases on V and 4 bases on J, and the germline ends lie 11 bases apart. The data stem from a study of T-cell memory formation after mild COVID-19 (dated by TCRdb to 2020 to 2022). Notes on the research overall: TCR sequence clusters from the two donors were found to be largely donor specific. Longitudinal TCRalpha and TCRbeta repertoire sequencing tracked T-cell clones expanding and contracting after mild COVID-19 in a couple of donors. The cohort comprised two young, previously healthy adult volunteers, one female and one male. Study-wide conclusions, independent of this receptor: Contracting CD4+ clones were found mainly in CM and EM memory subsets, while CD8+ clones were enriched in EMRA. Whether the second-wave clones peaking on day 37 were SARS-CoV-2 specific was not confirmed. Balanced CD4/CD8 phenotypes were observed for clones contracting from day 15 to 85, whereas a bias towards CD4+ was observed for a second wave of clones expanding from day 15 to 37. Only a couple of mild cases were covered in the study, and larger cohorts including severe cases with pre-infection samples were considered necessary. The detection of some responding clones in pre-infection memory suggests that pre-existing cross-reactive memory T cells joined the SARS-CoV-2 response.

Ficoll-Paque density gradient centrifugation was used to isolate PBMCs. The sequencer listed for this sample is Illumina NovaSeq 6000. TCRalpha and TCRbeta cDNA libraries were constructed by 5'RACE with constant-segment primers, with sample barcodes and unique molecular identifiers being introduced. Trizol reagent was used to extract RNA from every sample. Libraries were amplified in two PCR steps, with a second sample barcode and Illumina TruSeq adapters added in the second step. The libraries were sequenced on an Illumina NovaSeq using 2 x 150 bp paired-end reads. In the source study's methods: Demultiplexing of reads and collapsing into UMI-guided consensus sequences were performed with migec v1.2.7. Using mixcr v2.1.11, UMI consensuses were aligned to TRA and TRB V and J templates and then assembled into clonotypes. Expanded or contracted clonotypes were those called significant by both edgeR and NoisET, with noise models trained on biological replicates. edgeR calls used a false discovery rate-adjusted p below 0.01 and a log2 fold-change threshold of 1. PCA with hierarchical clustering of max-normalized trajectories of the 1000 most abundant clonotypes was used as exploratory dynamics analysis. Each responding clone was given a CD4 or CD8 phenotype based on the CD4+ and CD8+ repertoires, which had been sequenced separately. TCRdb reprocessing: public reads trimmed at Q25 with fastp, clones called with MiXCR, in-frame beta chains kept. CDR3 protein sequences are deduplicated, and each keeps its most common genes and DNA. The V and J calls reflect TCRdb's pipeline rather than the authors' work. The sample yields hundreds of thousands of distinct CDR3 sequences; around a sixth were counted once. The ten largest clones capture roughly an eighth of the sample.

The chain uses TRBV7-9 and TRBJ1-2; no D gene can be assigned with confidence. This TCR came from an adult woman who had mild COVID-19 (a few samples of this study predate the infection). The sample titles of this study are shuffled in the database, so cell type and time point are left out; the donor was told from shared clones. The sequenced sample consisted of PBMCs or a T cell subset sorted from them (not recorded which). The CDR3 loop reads CASSPHQSYGYTF. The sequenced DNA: TGTGCCAGCAGCCCTCACCAGAGCTATGGCTACACCTTC.